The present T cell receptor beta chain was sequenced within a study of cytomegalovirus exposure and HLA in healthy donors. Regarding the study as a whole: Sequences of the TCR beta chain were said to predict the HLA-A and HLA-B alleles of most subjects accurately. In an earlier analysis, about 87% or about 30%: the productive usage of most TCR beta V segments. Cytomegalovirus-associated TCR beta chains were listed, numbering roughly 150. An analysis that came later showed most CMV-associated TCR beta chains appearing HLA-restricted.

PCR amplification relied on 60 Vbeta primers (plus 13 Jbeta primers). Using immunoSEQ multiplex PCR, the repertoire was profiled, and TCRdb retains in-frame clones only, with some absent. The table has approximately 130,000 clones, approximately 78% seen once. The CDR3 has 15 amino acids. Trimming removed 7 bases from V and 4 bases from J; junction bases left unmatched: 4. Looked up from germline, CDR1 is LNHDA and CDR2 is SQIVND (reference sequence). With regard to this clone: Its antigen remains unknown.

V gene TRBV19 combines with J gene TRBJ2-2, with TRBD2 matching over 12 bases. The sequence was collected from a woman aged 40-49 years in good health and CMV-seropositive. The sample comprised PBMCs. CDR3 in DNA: TGTGCCAGTAATCCACTAGCGGGAGGCACCGGGGAGCTGTTTTTT. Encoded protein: CASNPLAGGTGELFF.